This T cell receptor beta chain was recorded in a study of blood T cell repertoires in COVID-19. CDR3 length: 13 residues. Looked up from germline, CDR1 is KGHSH and CDR2 is LQKENI. V shed 2 bases and J shed 3 bases, with 7 bases lying between them. TCRdb's table, derived via immunoSEQ multiplex PCR, lists solely in-frame clones and lacks some. This sample carries 250,000 to 350,000 clones, 87% of them seen once, and the ten largest clones take 4.5% to 7%. The receptor's source is a woman aged 25 to 39 who had recovered from COVID-19. The source material was PBMCs or T cells enriched from blood (not recorded which). The J gene is TRBJ1-2, the V gene TRBV18; TRBD1 might be the D (6 bases). CDR3 sequence reads: CASSPRTDYGYTF. CDR3 coding DNA: TGTGCCAGCTCACCAAGGACAGACTATGGCTACACCTTC.